This T cell receptor beta chain was sequenced during a study of CD8 T cells in Susac syndrome. The germline V gene encodes CDR1 GTSNPN and CDR2 SVGIG (reference sequence). V shed 2 bases and J shed 13 bases, with 5 bases lying between them. The CDR3 sequence is 8 residues long. When the RNA was reverse transcribed, random hexamers were used with an input of 0.5 to 1 ug. Using its own MiXCR run on the immunoSEQ multiplex PCR reads, TCRdb lists one record per CDR3 protein. The table lists under 200,000 distinct CDR3 sequences, roughly 92% of them singletons. Material: CD4+ T cells from PBMCs. The clonotype was recovered from a human donor in good health. The chain couples TRBV30 to TRBJ1-1, with D unclear. DNA of the CDR3: TGTGCCTGGAGTCCGGGTTTCTTT. It yields the protein CAWSPGFF.